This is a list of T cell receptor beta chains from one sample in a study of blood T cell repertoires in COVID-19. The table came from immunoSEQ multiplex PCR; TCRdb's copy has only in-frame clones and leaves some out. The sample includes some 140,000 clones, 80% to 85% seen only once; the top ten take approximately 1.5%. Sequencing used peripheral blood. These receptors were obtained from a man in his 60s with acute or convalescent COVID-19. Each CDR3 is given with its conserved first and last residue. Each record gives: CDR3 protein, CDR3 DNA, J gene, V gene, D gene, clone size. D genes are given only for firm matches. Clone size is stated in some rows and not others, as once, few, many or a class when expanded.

CASSDRGIAFF	TGCGCCAGCAGTGATAGGGGGATAGCTTTCTTT	TRBJ1-1	TRBV10-1	-	-
CASSKDRGRETQYF	TGTGCCAGCAGCAAGGACAGGGGGCGCGAGACCCAGTACTTC	TRBJ2-5	TRBV5-4	TRBD1	-
CASSLGRGTGERRQETQYF	TGTGCCAGCAGCTTAGGTCGGGGTACTGGTGAGCGGAGACAAGAGACCCAGTACTTC	TRBJ2-5	TRBV11-2	-	-
CASSTRLAGGPIAEQFF	TGTGCCAGTAGTACCCGACTAGCGGGAGGGCCTATAGCTGAGCAGTTCTTC	TRBJ2-1	TRBV19	TRBD2	-
CASSSGTSGSLEETQYF	TGTGCCAGCAGCTCCGGGACTAGCGGGAGTTTAGAGGAGACCCAGTACTTC	TRBJ2-5	TRBV7-8	TRBD2	-
CASSLSSGNPQETQYF	TGTGCCAGCAGCTTATCTAGCGGGAACCCCCAAGAGACCCAGTACTTC	TRBJ2-5	TRBV11-3	TRBD2	once
CAWSPGGSGYTF	TGTGCCTGGAGTCCAGGGGGCTCTGGCTACACCTTC	TRBJ1-2	TRBV30	TRBD1	-
CASLAAVSYEQYF	TGTGCCAGCCTAGCGGCCGTCTCCTACGAGCAGTACTTC	TRBJ2-7	TRBV21-1	-	-
CASSPLTANTEAFF	TGTGCCAGCAGTCCTCTGACAGCGAACACTGAAGCTTTCTTT	TRBJ1-1	TRBV6-5	-	-
CASRIGVTEAFF	TGTGCCAGCAGAATAGGAGTCACTGAAGCTTTCTTT	TRBJ1-1	TRBV6-5	-	few
CASSTLNYGYTF	TGTGCCAGTAGTACCTTGAACTATGGCTACACCTTC	TRBJ1-2	TRBV19	-	few
CASTNLGQGNQPQHF	TGTGCCAGTACCAACCTCGGACAGGGGAATCAGCCCCAGCATTTT	TRBJ1-5	TRBV19	TRBD1	-
CASSLVSGGFEQYF	TGCGCCAGCAGCTTGGTTAGCGGGGGGTTCGAGCAGTACTTC	TRBJ2-7	TRBV5-1	TRBD2	-
CASSQGGNQPQHF	TGTGCCAGCAGCCAAGGAGGGAATCAGCCCCAGCATTTT	TRBJ1-5	TRBV14	-	-
CASSKRTGSPHNEQFF	TGTGCCAGTAGTAAAAGGACAGGAAGTCCTCACAATGAGCAGTTCTTC	TRBJ2-1	TRBV19	TRBD1	few
CATSPAGTVVGETQYF	TGTGCCACCAGTCCTGCAGGAACTGTTGTAGGAGAGACCCAGTACTTC	TRBJ2-5	TRBV24-1	-	-
CASSPVDWRDTEAFF	TGTGCCAGCAGCCCTGTGGACTGGAGGGACACTGAAGCTTTCTTT	TRBJ1-1	TRBV7-8	-	-
CASSLHSSGTSSYNEQFF	TGTGCCAGCAGCCTTCACTCTAGCGGGACGAGCTCCTACAATGAGCAGTTCTTC	TRBJ2-1	TRBV3-1/TRBV3-2	TRBD2	-
CASSPTIFNYGYTF	TGTGCCAGCAGCCCGACAATATTTAACTATGGCTACACCTTC	TRBJ1-2	TRBV11-1	-	-
CASSTGLAQETQYF	TGTGCCAGCAGCACGGGACTAGCTCAAGAGACCCAGTACTTC	TRBJ2-5	TRBV9	TRBD2	-